Below are 24 T cell receptor beta chains sequenced from a single sample in a study of graft-versus-host responses after intestinal transplantation. Clones were sequenced by immunoSEQ multiplex PCR, and TCRdb holds only the in-frame ones, with some missing. This sample carries roughly 80,000 clones, about nine tenths of them seen once, and the ten largest clones take 0.65% to 0.75%. The sequencing here drew on PBMCs, taken 98 days after intestinal transplantation. These receptors were collected from a human patient who received an intestinal transplant, so some T cells may come from the graft donor.

The CDR3 coding sequence is TGCGCCAGCAGTCAACCGCGTCGGGACAGGCAAACTACGAAGCAGTACTTC. This sequence encodes CASSQPRRDRQTTKQYF. The V and J genes are TRBV23-1 and TRBJ2-7; TRBD1 matches at 8 bases. TRBV23-1 is an ORF; its function is uncertain. Unmatched junction bases numbered 17, after V lost 2 bases and J lost 8 bases. The CDR3 covers 17 residues.

This chain links TRBV4-1 with TRBJ2-7, with 10 bases matching TRBD2. Trimming removed 5 bases from V and 5 bases from J; junction bases left unmatched: 3. Germline assignment: CDR1 MGHRA and CDR2 YSYEKL. The CDR3 has 13 residues. The CDR3 sequence: CASSGTSADEQYF. The DNA of the CDR3 is TGCGCCAGCAGCGGGACTAGCGCGGACGAGCAGTACTTC.

This chain joins TRBV27 and TRBJ2-3; TRBD1 agrees at 11 bases. The J segment lost 6 bases and the V segment lost 3 bases, leaving 5 bases of the junction unmatched. Per the germline V gene, CDR1 is MNHEY and CDR2 is SMNVEV (reference sequence). The CDR3 contains 15 residues. CDR3 in DNA: TGTGCCAGCAGTTTGATCGGACAGGGGGCCGATACGCAGTATTTT. Translated, it gives CASSLIGQGADTQYF.

V and J are TRBV10-1 and TRBJ1-3; tentative D call: TRBD1 (5 bases). Germline values: CDR1 WNHNN, CDR2 SYGVQD (reference sequence). Trimming cost V 3 bases and J 2 bases, with 8 bases left between them. The CDR3 totals 14 residues. For the CDR3, the DNA is TGCGCCAGCAGTGAAGCGGGGCCTGGAAACACCATATATTTT. It is translated as CASSEAGPGNTIYF.

The chain carries TRBV18 and TRBJ1-6; 7 positions agree with TRBD1. Germline-derived CDR1 and CDR2 are KGHSH and LQKENI. This CDR3 is 16 amino acids long. After removal of 2 bases from V and 7 bases from J, the junction contained 8 bases not matched to a gene. The CDR3 spells CASSPSAGTENSPLHF. The CDR3 nucleotides are TGTGCCAGCTCACCATCGGCCGGGACAGAAAATTCACCCCTCCACTTT.

This clone was seen only a few times. The chain has TRBV5-4 and TRBJ2-1, with 13 bases aligning to TRBD2. The CDR3 spans 14 residues. Unmatched junction bases numbered 0, after V lost 0 bases and J lost 9 bases. Germline V gene sequence: CDR1 SGHNT, CDR2 YYREEE (reference sequence). CDR3 in amino acids: CASSLGLAGGEQFF. The CDR3 DNA reads as TGTGCCAGCAGCTTGGGACTAGCGGGAGGTGAGCAGTTCTTC.

This clone was recorded only once. The CDR3 is CASSDRDMHQPQHF. DNA for the CDR3: TGTGCCAGCAGTGATCGGGACATGCATCAGCCCCAGCATTTT. This chain links TRBV6-1 with TRBJ1-5; D is possibly TRBD1 (6 bases). The CDR3 contains 14 residues. Germline V lookup: CDR1 MNHNS, CDR2 SASEGT. V was trimmed by 3 bases and J by 5 bases, leaving 11 bases between them.

V and J are TRBV9 and TRBJ1-2, with 8 bases matching TRBD1. The germline gives CDR1 SGDLS, CDR2 YYNGEE. The ends lost 2 bases at V and 2 bases at J; junction bases unmatched: 5. The CDR3 has 15 residues. CDR3 coding DNA: TGTGCCAGCAGCGTTTCCGGGACAGGCAACTATGGCTACACCTTC. Translating gives CASSVSGTGNYGYTF. The full variable domain, rest sourced from reference TRBV9 and TRBJ1-2, is DSGVTQTPKHLITATGQRVTLRCSPRSGDLSVYWYQQSLDQGLQFLIQYYNGEERAKGNILERFSAQQFPDLHSELNLSSLELGDSALYFCASSVSGTGNYGYTFGSGTRLTVV.

This clone was observed a single time. The CDR3 bases are TGTGCCAGCAGCGGTCGGACATGGCAGCAGCAGCCCCAGCATTTT. It is translated as CASSGRTWQQQPQHF. This sequence joins TRBV21-1 and TRBJ1-5; the tabulated D call, TRBD1, remains unverified against the DNA. TRBV21-1 is designated a pseudogene. The CDR3 loop spans 15 amino acids.

The chain links TRBV27 to TRBJ1-2; 8 bases fit TRBD1. V shed 2 bases and J 8 bases; nucleotides not matched to a gene: 4. Per the germline V gene, CDR1 is MNHEY and CDR2 is SMNVEV (reference sequence). The CDR3 consists of 13 residues. Here the CDR3 DNA reads TGTGCCAGCAGTTTACAGACAGGGGTCGGCTACACCTTC. Its translation: CASSLQTGVGYTF.

The chain recombines TRBV28 with TRBJ1-2; D call uncertain. V was cut by 3 bases and J by 10 bases, with 12 bases left in between. The CDR3 has 12 residues. In germline, CDR1 is MDHEN, CDR2 SYDVKM. CDR3 protein: CASSLVQASYTF. The CDR3 region has the DNA TGTGCCAGCAGTTTGGTTCAGGCATCCTACACCTTC.

This CDR3 is CASSQDWGDEQYF. The CDR3 region has the DNA TGCGCCAGCAGCCAAGATTGGGGTGACGAGCAGTACTTC. This chain uses TRBV4-1 with TRBJ2-7; D unresolved. V lost 0 bases and J 5 bases, leaving 8 bases between the germline ends. This CDR3 contains 13 residues. The germline V gene has CDR1 MGHRA and CDR2 YSYEKL.

The chain combines TRBV27 with TRBJ2-1; possible D gene TRBD2, 6 bases. Per the germline V gene, CDR1 is MNHEY and CDR2 is SMNVEV (reference sequence). The CDR3 has 16 residues. Deletions cut 3 bases from V and 0 bases from J, with 12 bases between. The CDR3 spells CASSFKTSVSYNEQFF. CDR3 DNA: TGTGCCAGCAGTTTTAAGACTAGTGTCTCCTACAATGAGCAGTTCTTC.

V is TRBV7-9 and J is TRBJ1-6; no firm D call. With 8 bases removed from V and 2 bases from J, the gap between germline ends came to 19 bases. The CDR3 length is 17 residues. Germline values: CDR1 SEHNR, CDR2 FQNEAQ (reference sequence). CDR3 coding DNA: TGTGCCAGCCACGAGGTTCCCAGAGTCACCTATAATTCACCCCTCCACTTT. Encoded protein: CASHEVPRVTYNSPLHF.

The chain links TRBV28 to TRBJ2-5, with D possibly TRBD1 on 6 matching bases. There are 13 residues in the CDR3. Germline loops: CDR1 MDHEN, CDR2 SYDVKM. The V end was cut by 6 bases, the J end by 2 bases, with 10 bases between. CDR3 residues: CASSGQPQETQYF. CDR3 DNA sequence: TGTGCCAGCAGCGGACAGCCACAAGAGACCCAGTACTTC.

V is TRBV15 and J is TRBJ2-3; TRBD1 matches at 9 bases. Trimming removed 5 bases from V and 2 bases from J; junction bases left unmatched: 5. Germline values: CDR1 LNHNV, CDR2 YYDKDF (reference sequence). CDR3 length equals 15 residues. The DNA of the CDR3 is TGTGCCACCAGCGCCGGGGACAGGGTCACAGATACGCAGTATTTT. This encodes CATSAGDRVTDTQYF.

The rearrangement joins TRBV7-9 to TRBJ1-6; weak D call: TRBD1 (5 bases). There are 15 residues in the CDR3. Trimming removed 1 base at V and 8 bases at J, with 12 bases between. Germline CDR1 SEHNR, CDR2 FQNEAQ (reference sequence). DNA of the CDR3: TGTGCCAGCAGCTTAGGTCAAGGGGCTTATTCACCCCTCCACTTT. It translates to CASSLGQGAYSPLHF.

The chain combines TRBV19 with TRBJ2-5; D may match TRBD1 or TRBD2 (5 bases each). V lost 6 bases, J lost 4 bases, and 12 bases lay in between. Germline V gene lookup returns CDR1 LNHDA and CDR2 SQIVND (reference sequence). This CDR3 is 13 amino acids long. Written as DNA, the CDR3 is TGTGCCAGTAGGATTCAGGGAGCAGAGACCCAGTACTTC. It yields the protein CASRIQGAETQYF.

This chain connects TRBV14 to TRBJ2-1; D is uncertain. V lost 1 base and J 10 bases, leaving 8 bases between the germline ends. The CDR3 totals 12 residues. Germline CDR1 reads SGHDN; CDR2 reads FVKESK. The CDR3 loop is CASSQGGREQFF. The DNA of the CDR3 is TGTGCCAGCAGCCAAGGGGGTCGGGAGCAGTTCTTC.

The chain combines TRBV6-5 with TRBJ2-7, with TRBD1 identical over 10 bases. V was clipped by 4 bases and J by 1 base; unmatched bases: 4. The CDR3 runs 15 residues. CDR1 and CDR2 (germline): MNHEY, SVGAGI. CDR3 in DNA: TGTGCCAGCAGTTCCACGGGACAGGGGTCCTACGAGCAGTACTTC. Protein product: CASSSTGQGSYEQYF.

This chain uses TRBV11-2 with TRBJ2-2; D might be TRBD2 (5 bases). CDR1 is SGHAT and CDR2 is FQNNGV in the germline V gene. This CDR3 comprises 15 residues. V was cut by 3 bases and J by 7 bases, with 15 bases left in between. The CDR3 sequence: CASSLDSFVGGELFF. For the CDR3, the DNA is TGTGCCAGCAGCTTGGACTCCTTTGTTGGCGGGGAGCTGTTTTTT.

This clone came up once. The genes are TRBV6-1 and TRBJ1-5; 7 nucleotides align to TRBD1. The CDR3 contains 13 residues. The V gene's germline CDR1 is MNHNS and CDR2 SASEGT. V was pared by 4 bases and J by 6 bases, with 3 bases of the junction left unmatched. This CDR3 is CASSAGGRQPQHF. The CDR3 DNA follows: TGTGCCAGCAGTGCAGGGGGTCGTCAGCCCCAGCATTTT.

This sequence joins TRBV27 and TRBJ1-5; D is undetermined. Germline CDR1 is MNHEY and CDR2 is SMNVEV (reference sequence). This CDR3 is 14 amino acids long. V gave up 3 bases and J gave up 3 bases, with 9 bases separating them. CDR3 in DNA: TGTGCCAGCAGTTTTATAGGGTCCAATCAGCCCCAGCATTTT. It codes for CASSFIGSNQPQHF.

This chain uses TRBV13 with TRBJ2-5; maybe TRBD1 (5 bases). The germline gives CDR1 PRHDT, CDR2 FYEKMQ (reference sequence). This CDR3 comprises 13 residues. Trimming took off 3 bases at V and 5 bases at J, with 10 bases between the two ends. CDR3 DNA sequence: TGTGCCAGCAGCTTCAGGGAAGGCGAGACCCAGTACTTC. Amino acid sequence: CASSFREGETQYF. Full variable domain (rest looked up from reference TRBV13 and TRBJ2-5): AAGVIQSPRHLIKEKRETATLKCYPIPRHDTVYWYQQGPGQDPQFLISFYEKMQSDKGSIPDRFSAQQFSDYHSELNMSSLELGDSALYFCASSFREGETQYFGPGTRLLVL.